Listed below are T cell receptor beta chains from one sample, sequenced in a study of T cell repertoires in cytomegalovirus infection. Their recognized antigens are unknown. TCRdb recomputed calls from the reads with MiXCR, one row per CDR3 protein. This repertoire shows approximately 110,000 distinct CDR3 sequences, over 40% found once; its top ten account for about three quarters. The specimen comprised CD8+ T cells from cultured PBMCs, sampled from culture after CMV antigen stimulation. The source of these receptors is a human donor in good health (CMV status not recorded). Some clones in this sample may be carry-over from other donors' samples. Both conserved end residues are part of each CDR3. A D gene is named only where the DNA matches it firmly.

D gene	V gene	CDR3 protein
NA	TRBV19	CASRSTDQPQHF
NA	TRBV11-3	CASSRRGQGDTEAFF
NA	TRBV11-2	CASSLGGEGTEAFF
TRBD1	TRBV4-1	CASSQDGTGFGLYEQYF
NA	TRBV4-1	CASSLTLGATNEKLFF
NA	TRBV12-3/TRBV12-4	CASSSVGSKRREKLFF
NA	TRBV10-3	CAISEYGGNTEAFF
NA	TRBV4-1	CASKSTTGSLNTEAFF
TRBD1	TRBV12-3/TRBV12-4	CASGPGGLDTEAFF
NA	TRBV7-9	CASSLGREQFF
NA	TRBV19	CASRDRGSSDTQYF
TRBD2	TRBV2	CASSEPGASGGNEQFF
TRBD1	TRBV24-1	CATSTDRVNEQYF
NA	TRBV7-6	CASSSGRGDTEAFF
TRBD1	TRBV7-9	CASSSIQTGDEKLFF
TRBD1	TRBV28	CASSPTGALSGNTIYF
NA	TRBV12-3/TRBV12-4	CASSLIDTDEQYF
NA	TRBV28	CASSWGGLLYEQYF
NA	TRBV4-1	CASSQGAGSYEQYF
NA	TRBV9	CASSPGVNSPLHF
TRBD1	TRBV12-3/TRBV12-4	CATHDRDTPETYTDTQYF
NA	TRBV10-3	CAISELIPSSGANVLTF
NA	TRBV6-2/TRBV6-3	CASSDGLRGGELFF
TRBD1	TRBV12-3/TRBV12-4	CASSWDSDNSPLHF
TRBD2	TRBV20-1	CSARAGTSGGARWYEQYF
NA	TRBV28	CASSPNRNIQCF
TRBD1	TRBV7-8	CASSRTGSLSNQPQHF
NA	TRBV4-1	CASSQAAASGTDTQYF
NA	TRBV7-6	CASSLEPRYYEQYF
TRBD1	TRBV3-1	CASSLGTGEPQHF
NA	TRBV2	CASRLGEQYF
NA	TRBV6-5	CASSYPSDGNNEQFF
NA	TRBV5-1	CASSLGQPRDEQYF
TRBD2	TRBV4-1	CASSGISGGALGEQFF
NA	TRBV7-8	CASGDGLGTDTQYF
NA	TRBV28	CASSPRVWSPSQPQHF
TRBD1	TRBV5-4	CASSQGQGGNTIYF
NA	TRBV7-6	CASSLYRNTEAFF
NA	TRBV7-6	CASSLAGEDLQYF
NA	TRBV7-8	CASSVADNAQQFF